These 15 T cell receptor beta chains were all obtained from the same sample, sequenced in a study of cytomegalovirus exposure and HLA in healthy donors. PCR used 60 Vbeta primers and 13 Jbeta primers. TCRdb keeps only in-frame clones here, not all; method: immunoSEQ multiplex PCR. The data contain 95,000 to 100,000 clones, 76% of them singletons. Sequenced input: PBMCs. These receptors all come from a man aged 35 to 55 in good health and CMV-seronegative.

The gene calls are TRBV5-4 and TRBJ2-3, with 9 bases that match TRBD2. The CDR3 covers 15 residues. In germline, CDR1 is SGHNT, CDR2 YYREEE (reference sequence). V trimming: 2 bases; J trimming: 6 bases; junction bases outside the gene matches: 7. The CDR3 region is CASSFIAGVGDTQYF. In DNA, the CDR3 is TGTGCCAGCAGCTTCATAGCGGGAGTAGGGGATACGCAGTATTTT.

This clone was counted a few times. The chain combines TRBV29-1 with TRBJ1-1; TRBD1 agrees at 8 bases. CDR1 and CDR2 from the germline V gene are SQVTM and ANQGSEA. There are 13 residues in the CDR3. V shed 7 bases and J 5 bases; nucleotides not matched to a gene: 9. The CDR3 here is CSGDRTGRTEAFF. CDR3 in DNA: TGCAGCGGAGACAGGACAGGGCGGACTGAAGCTTTCTTT.

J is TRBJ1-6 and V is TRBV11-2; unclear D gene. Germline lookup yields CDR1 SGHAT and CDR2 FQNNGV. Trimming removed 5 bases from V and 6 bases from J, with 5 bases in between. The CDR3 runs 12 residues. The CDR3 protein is CASSPINSPLHF. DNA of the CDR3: TGTGCCAGCAGCCCCATTAATTCACCCCTCCACTTT.

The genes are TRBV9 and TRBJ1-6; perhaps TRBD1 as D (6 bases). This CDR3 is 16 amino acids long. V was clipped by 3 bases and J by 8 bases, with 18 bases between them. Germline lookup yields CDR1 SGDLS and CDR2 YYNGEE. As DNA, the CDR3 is TGTGCCAGCAGCGCGGGGGGCTCTATCGTCGATTCACCCCTCCACTTT. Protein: CASSAGGSIVDSPLHF.

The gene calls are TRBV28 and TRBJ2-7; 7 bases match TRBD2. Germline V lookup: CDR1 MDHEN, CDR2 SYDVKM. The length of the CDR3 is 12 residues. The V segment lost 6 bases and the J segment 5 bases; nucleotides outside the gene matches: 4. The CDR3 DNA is TGTGCCAGCAGCCAACGGGGGGACGAGCAGTACTTC. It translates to CASSQRGDEQYF.

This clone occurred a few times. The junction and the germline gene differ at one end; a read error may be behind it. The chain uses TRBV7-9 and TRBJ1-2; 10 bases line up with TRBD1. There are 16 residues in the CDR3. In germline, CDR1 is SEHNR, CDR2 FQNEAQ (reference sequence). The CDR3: CSSSSQSGQGVYGYTF. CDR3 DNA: TGTTCCAGCAGCTCTCAGAGCGGACAGGGGGTCTATGGCTACACCTTC.

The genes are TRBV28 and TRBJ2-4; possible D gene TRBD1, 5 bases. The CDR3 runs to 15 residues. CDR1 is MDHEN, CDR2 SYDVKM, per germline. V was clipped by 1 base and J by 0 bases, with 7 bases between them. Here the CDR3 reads CASSLLGAAKNIQYF. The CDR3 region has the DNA TGTGCCAGCAGTTTATTAGGGGCAGCCAAAAACATTCAGTACTTC.

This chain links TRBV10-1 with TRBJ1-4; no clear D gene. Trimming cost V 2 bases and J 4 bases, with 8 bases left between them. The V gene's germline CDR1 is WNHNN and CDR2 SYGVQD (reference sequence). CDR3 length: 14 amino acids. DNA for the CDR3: TGCGCCAGCAGTGAGAAGCCCCATAATGAAAAACTGTTTTTT. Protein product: CASSEKPHNEKLFF.

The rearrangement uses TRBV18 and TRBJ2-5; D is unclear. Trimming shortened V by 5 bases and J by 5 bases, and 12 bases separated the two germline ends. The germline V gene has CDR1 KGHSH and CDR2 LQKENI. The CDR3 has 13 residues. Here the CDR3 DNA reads TGTGCCAGCTCAGCCACTCCCCGTGAGACCCAGTACTTC. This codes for CASSATPRETQYF.

The CDR3 spells CASSLTLGIGVSYEQYF. The CDR3 region has the DNA TGTGCCAGCAGCCTCACCCTGGGGATCGGGGTGTCCTACGAGCAGTACTTC. V and J are TRBV5-4 and TRBJ2-7; possibly TRBD2 for D (5 bases). Germline V CDR1 and CDR2: SGHNT, YYREEE (reference sequence). V gave up 4 bases and J gave up 1 base, with 21 bases separating them. The CDR3 sequence is 17 residues long.

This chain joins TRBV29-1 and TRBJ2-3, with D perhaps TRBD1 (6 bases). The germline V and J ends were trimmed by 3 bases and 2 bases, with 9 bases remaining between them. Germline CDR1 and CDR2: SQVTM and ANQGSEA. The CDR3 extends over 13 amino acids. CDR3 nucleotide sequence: TGCAGCGTTGAGGACAGTCCCACAGATACGCAGTATTTT. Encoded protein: CSVEDSPTDTQYF.

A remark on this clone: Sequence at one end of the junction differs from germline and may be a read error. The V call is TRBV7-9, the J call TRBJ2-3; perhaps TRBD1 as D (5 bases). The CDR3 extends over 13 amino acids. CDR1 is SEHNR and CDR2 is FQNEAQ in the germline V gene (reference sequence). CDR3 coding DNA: TGTTCCAGCAGTACAGGATCTTACGATACGCAGTATTTT. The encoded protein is CSSSTGSYDTQYF.

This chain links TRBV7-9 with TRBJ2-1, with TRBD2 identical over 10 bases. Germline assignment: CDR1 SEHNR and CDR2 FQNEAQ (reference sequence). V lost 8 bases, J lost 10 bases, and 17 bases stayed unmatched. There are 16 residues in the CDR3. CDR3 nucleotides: TGTGCCAGCGCCGGCCGGGGAGGAGCGGGAGGGCGGGAGCAGTTCTTC. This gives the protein CASAGRGGAGGREQFF.

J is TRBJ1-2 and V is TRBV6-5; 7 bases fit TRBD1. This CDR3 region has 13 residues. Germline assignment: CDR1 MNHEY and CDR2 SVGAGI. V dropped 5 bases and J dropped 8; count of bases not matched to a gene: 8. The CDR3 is CASSRTGAQGYTF. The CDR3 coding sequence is TGTGCCAGCAGTCGAACAGGGGCACAAGGCTACACCTTC.

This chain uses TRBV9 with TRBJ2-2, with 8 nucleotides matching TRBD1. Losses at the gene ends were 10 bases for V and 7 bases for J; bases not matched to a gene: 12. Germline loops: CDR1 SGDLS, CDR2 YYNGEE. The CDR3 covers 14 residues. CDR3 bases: TGTGCCCGGAGCCCGCAGGGGGCGAACGGGGAGCTGTTTTTT. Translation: CARSPQGANGELFF.